This record covers a single TCR beta chain. Here immunoSEQ multiplex PCR was the method, and the copy in TCRdb shows in-frame clones only, minus some. The table shows approximately 730,000 clones, with approximately 83% occurring only once. This record belongs to a study of shared T cell receptors in the human thymus. CDR3 length: 16 residues. Germline V gene data show CDR1 as SGDLS and CDR2 as YYNGEE. Trimming shortened V by 0 bases and J by 6 bases, and 18 bases separated the two germline ends. This sample was shared with a second study, whose subject was human thymus T cells.

The J gene is TRBJ1-2, the V gene TRBV9, with D perhaps TRBD1 (5 bases). The TCR comes from a girl under three years old with a congenital heart defect. The sample taken for sequencing was thymocytes. CDR3 in amino acids: CASSVVNLREGNGYTF. Written as DNA, the CDR3 is TGTGCCAGCAGCGTAGTGAACCTCAGGGAGGGCAATGGCTACACCTTC. The full variable domain, in which reference TRBV9 and TRBJ1-2 provide the parts outside the CDR3, is DSGVTQTPKHLITATGQRVTLRCSPRSGDLSVYWYQQSLDQGLQFLIQYYNGEERAKGNILERFSAQQFPDLHSELNLSSLELGDSALYFCASSVVNLREGNGYTFGSGTRLTVV.